Presented here are 7 T cell receptor beta chains from one specimen sequenced in a study of shared clonotypes between healthy human individuals. The repertoire was sequenced with immunoSEQ multiplex PCR; TCRdb's copy has only in-frame clones and lacks some. The repertoire holds 2.3 million or so clones, with more than 80% as singletons. Sequencing was done on a sample of naive CD4+ T cells from PBMCs. Specified subset: CD45RA+ positively selected. Source of these receptors: a young man in good health. Some clones in this sample may be carry-over from other donors' samples.

This chain's CDR3 is CASSFEGGRGDTQYF. The CDR3 region has the DNA TGTGCCAGCAGCTTCGAGGGGGGTCGAGGAGATACGCAGTATTTT. The chain couples TRBV7-2 to TRBJ2-3; perhaps D is TRBD1 or TRBD2 (6 bases each). The CDR3 spans 15 residues. V lost 3 bases and J lost 5, with 15 bases in between. From germline, CDR1 is SGHTA and CDR2 FQGNSA.

The chain combines TRBV5-8 with TRBJ1-1; 7 nucleotides align to TRBD1. V lost 3 bases to trimming and J lost 2 bases; unmatched junction nucleotides: 7. The length of the CDR3 is 15 residues. From germline, CDR1 is SGHTS and CDR2 YDEGEE. The CDR3, as DNA: TGTGCCAGCAGCTGGCGAGGGACAGCTAACACTGAAGCTTTCTTT. Encoded protein: CASSWRGTANTEAFF.

This clone was counted a few times. Different DNA sequences within this sample yield the same CDR3. The chain recombines TRBV19 with TRBJ1-5, with 7 bases that match TRBD1. This CDR3 contains 13 residues. The V and J ends lost 6 bases and 2 bases, in that order; junction bases with no gene match: 1. The germline CDR1 and CDR2 sequences are LNHDA and SQIVND (reference sequence). The CDR3 DNA follows: TGTGCCAGTAGAGACAGGGGCAATCAGCCCCAGCATTTT. Its protein is CASRDRGNQPQHF. Combining the CDR3 with reference TRBV19 and TRBJ1-5 gives the whole variable domain DGGITQSPKYLFRKEGQNVTLSCEQNLNHDAMYWYRQDPGQGLRLIYYSQIVNDFQKGDIAEGYSVSREKKESFPLTVTSAQKNPTAFYLCASRDRGNQPQHFGDGTRLSIL.

The rearrangement uses TRBV15 and TRBJ2-1; no clear D. The CDR3 loop spans 14 amino acids. Germline assignment: CDR1 LNHNV and CDR2 YYDKDF (reference sequence). Trimming took off 5 bases at V and 2 bases at J, with 10 bases between the two ends. This CDR3 reads CATSPTYAYNEQFF. In DNA, the CDR3 is TGTGCCACCAGCCCGACTTATGCCTACAATGAGCAGTTCTTC.

The chain carries TRBV7-6 and TRBJ2-3, with TRBD2 matching 11 bases. This CDR3 contains 14 residues. V was clipped by 5 bases and J by 7 bases; unmatched bases: 5. The V gene's germline CDR1 is SGHVS and CDR2 FNYEAQ. CDR3 region: CASSLSGRGNTQYF. As DNA, the CDR3 is TGTGCCAGCAGCCTTAGCGGGAGGGGGAATACGCAGTATTTT.

This chain connects TRBV15 to TRBJ2-7; the match to TRBD1 covers 7 bases. The CDR3 length is 16 residues. Germline lookup yields CDR1 LNHNV and CDR2 YYDKDF (reference sequence). V lost 5 bases, J lost 4 bases, and 14 bases stayed unmatched. The CDR3 loop is CATSVITGTAKYEQYF. The CDR3 DNA sequence: TGTGCCACCAGCGTGATTACCGGGACAGCGAAGTACGAGCAGTACTTC.

This sequence joins TRBV18 and TRBJ1-6; D may be TRBD1 (5 bases). The germline V and J ends were trimmed by 2 bases and 8 bases, with 13 bases remaining between them. The CDR3 length is 15 residues. CDR1 is KGHSH and CDR2 is LQKENI in the germline V gene. The CDR3: CASSPARARDSPLHF. The CDR3 DNA reads as TGTGCCAGCTCACCAGCCAGGGCGCGAGATTCACCCCTCCACTTT.